This T cell receptor (beta chain) originates from a study of OX40 agonist ivuxolimab in advanced cancers. The method was immunoSEQ multiplex PCR; TCRdb's version includes in-frame clones alone and lacks a portion of them. Of more than 50,000 clones in the sample, about 85% were seen once. Study outcomes and limitations: Partial responders dosed at 0.1-3.0 mg/kg displayed clonal expansion ranking among the lowest. The CD4+ and CD8+ T cells in the blood had expanded clonally by week 6 at 0.1 to 3.0 mg/kg.

The junction had 13 bases not matched to a gene; V was cut back by 2 bases and J by 0 bases. The CDR3 totals 19 residues. Germline V lookup: CDR1 MGHRA, CDR2 YSYEKL. Regarding this clone: Its matching antigen is unknown.

The chain has TRBV4-1 and TRBJ2-1; TRBD2 matches at 7 bases. The source was CD4+ or CD8+ T cells sorted from blood, collected in a trial of the OX40 agonist ivuxolimab. The clonotype was recovered from an adult with an advanced solid tumor such as melanoma, head and neck, liver or kidney cancer. The CDR3 here is CASSQSPGGRASSYNEQFF. The CDR3 nucleotides read TGCGCCAGCAGCCAATCGCCCGGAGGGAGGGCGAGCTCCTACAATGAGCAGTTCTTC.